Below are 24 T cell receptor beta chains sequenced from a single sample in a study of blood T cell repertoires in COVID-19. TCRdb keeps only in-frame clones here, not all; method: immunoSEQ multiplex PCR. Of over 10,000 clones in the sample, just over 85% were seen once. Sequenced material: peripheral blood. The receptors derive from a human donor in a cohort sampled during active COVID-19.

The chain combines TRBV27 with TRBJ1-6, with D perhaps TRBD1 (5 bases). The ends were cut back, 2 bases at V and 2 bases at J, with 13 bases in the middle. CDR3 length: 17 amino acids. The germline V gene has CDR1 MNHEY and CDR2 SMNVEV (reference sequence). CDR3 coding DNA: TGTGCCAGCAGTTTACGGCAGGGAAGCGCCTATAATTCACCCCTCCACTTT. It yields the protein CASSLRQGSAYNSPLHF.

The V and J genes are TRBV13 and TRBJ2-3; D gene ambiguous. Looked up from germline, CDR1 is PRHDT and CDR2 is FYEKMQ (reference sequence). Trimming removed 4 bases from V and 6 bases from J, with 11 bases in between. The length of the CDR3 is 13 residues. CDR3 in amino acids: CASSSPRKDTQYF. For the CDR3, the DNA is TGTGCCAGCAGCTCCCCGAGGAAGGATACGCAGTATTTT.

The chain employs TRBV6-2 or TRBV6-3 and TRBJ2-7; 7 bases match TRBD2. CDR3 length equals 15 residues. The V segment lost 6 bases and the J segment 0 bases; nucleotides outside the gene matches: 8. Germline V lookup: CDR1 MNHEY, CDR2 SVGEGT. The CDR3 loop is CASSQRGSPSYEQYF. The CDR3 DNA is TGTGCCAGCAGCCAGCGGGGTTCTCCCTCCTACGAGCAGTACTTC.

CDR3 protein: CASSRSPGTDTQYF. In DNA form, the CDR3 reads TGTGCCAGCAGCCGATCCCCGGGGACAGATACGCAGTATTTT. The chain links TRBV7-3 to TRBJ2-3; D is possibly TRBD2 (5 bases). This CDR3 is built from 14 residues. The V end was cut by 5 bases, the J end by 3 bases, with 12 bases between. Germline CDR1 and CDR2: SGHTA and FQGTGA.

This chain connects TRBV7-3 to TRBJ2-1; maybe TRBD2 (6 bases). CDR3 length: 15 amino acids. The germline V and J ends were trimmed by 6 bases and 2 bases, with 14 bases remaining between them. Germline CDR1 and CDR2: SGHTA and FQGTGA. DNA of the CDR3: TGTGCCAGCAGACCCACCGGGGGAACCTACAATGAGCAGTTCTTC. Translated: CASRPTGGTYNEQFF.

The chain employs TRBV9 and TRBJ2-2, with 8 bases matching TRBD2. The CDR3 contains 15 residues. The V gene's germline CDR1 is SGDLS and CDR2 YYNGEE. Losses at the gene ends were 5 bases for V and 1 base for J; bases not matched to a gene: 4. CDR3 loop: CASSGLAVNTGELFF. DNA for the CDR3: TGTGCCAGCAGTGGACTAGCAGTGAACACCGGGGAGCTGTTTTTT.

This clone was seen once. The rearrangement uses TRBV18 and TRBJ2-2, with 9 bases lining up with TRBD2. This CDR3 comprises 15 residues. Trimming took 3 bases from V and 4 from J; bases not matched to a gene: 3. CDR1 KGHSH and CDR2 LQKENI come from the germline V gene. The CDR3 DNA reads TGTGCCAGCTCACCGACTAGCGGAAGCACCGGGGAGCTGTTTTTT. Protein: CASSPTSGSTGELFF.

CDR3 residues: CAASSDRVRYTQYF. As DNA, the CDR3 is TGTGCCGCGAGCTCCGACAGGGTCAGGTATACGCAGTATTTT. The rearrangement links TRBV6-5 to TRBJ2-3, with TRBD1 matching over 7 bases. CDR1 and CDR2 from the germline V gene are MNHEY and SVGAGI. The CDR3 consists of 14 residues. V dropped 11 bases and J dropped 7; count of bases not matched to a gene: 15.

This clone was observed a few times. The chain employs TRBV15 and TRBJ1-6; D might be TRBD1 (6 bases). The CDR3 is 15 residues long. V gave up 3 bases and J gave up 7 bases, with 13 bases separating them. Per the germline V gene, CDR1 is LNHNV and CDR2 is YYDKDF (reference sequence). The CDR3 loop reads CATSSHRARNSPLHF. Here the CDR3 DNA reads TGTGCCACCAGCAGCCACAGGGCGCGGAATTCACCCCTCCACTTT. The full variable domain, in which reference TRBV15 and TRBJ1-6 provide the parts outside the CDR3, is DAMVIQNPRYQVTQFGKPVTLSCSQTLNHNVMYWYQQKSSQAPKLLFHYYDKDFNNEADTPDNFQSRRPNTSFCFLDIRSPGLGDTAMYLCATSSHRARNSPLHFGNGTRLTVT.

The rearrangement joins TRBV7-9 to TRBJ2-2, with 9 nucleotides matching TRBD1. J gave up 4 bases and V 3 bases, and 6 bases lay outside the gene matches. Germline assignment: CDR1 SEHNR and CDR2 FQNEAQ (reference sequence). The CDR3 contains 16 residues. The CDR3 DNA reads as TGTGCCAGCAGCTTTGAAAGGACAGGGGCCACCGGGGAGCTGTTTTTT. The encoded protein is CASSFERTGATGELFF.

The V gene is TRBV5-1, the J gene TRBJ2-1; D might be TRBD2 (6 bases). V gave up 5 bases and J gave up 4 bases, with 16 bases separating them. The length of the CDR3 is 15 residues. Germline CDR1 is SGHRS and CDR2 is YFSETQ. CDR3 residues: CASRDGGGKYNEQFF. CDR3 nucleotides: TGCGCCAGCAGGGACGGGGGAGGAAAGTACAATGAGCAGTTCTTC.

The chain is built from TRBV11-1 and TRBJ2-7, with TRBD2 as a possible D gene (5 bases). The germline gives CDR1 SGHAT, CDR2 FQDESV (reference sequence). Trimming stripped 2 bases from V and 6 bases from J, with 11 bases between. The CDR3 contains 13 residues. The CDR3 region is CASSLTLVGEQYF. DNA for the CDR3: TGTGCCAGCAGCTTAACACTAGTCGGCGAGCAGTACTTC. The full variable domain, completed using reference TRBV11-1 and TRBJ2-7, is EAEVAQSPRYKITEKSQAVAFWCDPISGHATLYWYRQILGQGPELLVQFQDESVVDDSQLPKDRFSAERLKGVDSTLKIQPAELGDSAMYLCASSLTLVGEQYFGPGTRLTVT.

This chain links TRBV5-1 with TRBJ2-3; the match to TRBD1 covers 7 bases. V lost 7 bases to trimming and J lost 2 bases; unmatched junction nucleotides: 7. Germline assignment: CDR1 SGHRS and CDR2 YFSETQ. The CDR3 length is 14 residues. CDR3 loop: CASRDSLSTDTQYF. Here the CDR3 DNA reads TGCGCCAGCCGGGACAGCCTATCCACAGATACGCAGTATTTT. Supplemented by reference TRBV5-1 and TRBJ2-3, the full variable domain reads KAGVTQTPRYLIKTRGQQVTLSCSPISGHRSVSWYQQTPGQGLQFLFEYFSETQRNKGNFPGRFSGRQFSNSRSEMNVSTLELGDSALYLCASRDSLSTDTQYFGPGTRLTVL.

This chain connects TRBV7-3 to TRBJ2-3; 7 bases map to TRBD2. The germline V gene has CDR1 SGHTA and CDR2 FQGTGA. The CDR3 spans 15 residues. V shed 4 bases, J shed 1 base, and the junction held 5 bases outside the gene matches. CDR3 sequence reads: CASSSAGERTDTQYF. CDR3 DNA sequence: TGTGCCAGCAGCTCCGCGGGGGAGCGCACAGATACGCAGTATTTT.

This rearrangement joins TRBV28 to TRBJ2-5; the match to TRBD2 covers 8 bases. J was trimmed by 5 bases and V by 7 bases; bases with no gene match: 6. The germline CDR1 and CDR2 sequences are MDHEN and SYDVKM. The CDR3 consists of 13 residues. The CDR3 here is CASTRGGDETQYF. The DNA of the CDR3 is TGTGCCAGCACCCGGGGGGGGGATGAGACCCAGTACTTC.

This chain joins TRBV12-3 or TRBV12-4 and TRBJ2-2; D unclear. V lost 3 bases and J 5 bases, leaving 7 bases between the germline ends. The CDR3 sequence is 13 residues long. The CDR3 DNA sequence: TGTGCCAGCAGTTTTCCCGGGACCGGGGAGCTGTTTTTT. Its protein product is CASSFPGTGELFF.

The chain carries TRBV5-1 and TRBJ2-1; D gene unclear. The CDR3 consists of 14 residues. V was shortened by 7 bases and J by 0 bases, with 11 bases between the two germline ends. Germline CDR1 reads SGHRS; CDR2 reads YFSETQ. CDR3 in amino acids: CASSGQSSYNEQFF. In DNA, the CDR3 is TGCGCCAGCTCTGGGCAAAGCTCCTACAATGAGCAGTTCTTC.

The V call is TRBV5-1, the J call TRBJ2-1; D not certain. CDR1 is SGHRS and CDR2 is YFSETQ in the germline V gene. V lost 4 bases to trimming and J lost 6 bases, with 14 bases between them. The CDR3 length is 14 residues. CDR3 sequence: CASSRSSPGNEQFF. Here the CDR3 DNA reads TGCGCCAGCAGCAGGTCCTCGCCGGGCAATGAGCAGTTCTTC.

The sample holds one count of this clone. The V and J genes are TRBV5-1 and TRBJ1-1; tentatively, D is TRBD1 (6 bases). The CDR3 is made up of 16 amino acids. CDR1 SGHRS and CDR2 YFSETQ come from the germline V gene. Trimming cost V 1 base and J 5 bases, with 18 bases left between them. The DNA of the CDR3 is TGCGCCAGCAGCTTGATGGGGAGGGGAGGGGGAACTGAAGCTTTCTTT. Encoded protein: CASSLMGRGGGTEAFF.

The chain is built from TRBV11-1 and TRBJ2-7, with 8 positions matching TRBD1. The CDR3 totals 15 residues. From germline, CDR1 is SGHAT and CDR2 FQDESV (reference sequence). Trimming at V came to 2 bases and at J to 4 bases, leaving 7 bases not matched to a gene. Here the CDR3 DNA reads TGTGCCAGCAGCTTACGTTGGCAGGGGGCGTACGAGCAGTACTTC. This translates into CASSLRWQGAYEQYF.

This CDR3 reads CASSFTSGGMETQYF. CDR3 in DNA: TGTGCCAGCAGCTTTACTAGCGGGGGTATGGAGACCCAGTACTTC. The genes are TRBV7-8 and TRBJ2-5; 11 bases align to TRBD2. This CDR3 comprises 15 residues. Unmatched junction bases numbered 5, after V lost 3 bases and J lost 5 bases. Germline loops: CDR1 SGHVS, CDR2 FQNEAQ.

This clone is a singleton in its sample. This chain joins TRBV6-9 and TRBJ2-7; TRBD2 matches 8 bases. Germline CDR1 and CDR2: MNHGY and SVAAGI. The CDR3 is made up of 15 amino acids. V trimming: 8 bases; J trimming: 9 bases; junction bases outside the gene matches: 18. For the CDR3, the DNA is TGTGCCAGCCGACCGCCGGGAGGGAGCGTAGGCGGGCAGTACTTC. It encodes CASRPPGGSVGGQYF.

The chain recombines TRBV7-2 with TRBJ2-3; D is possibly TRBD2 (5 bases). CDR1 is SGHTA, CDR2 FQGNSA, per germline. The germline V and J ends were trimmed by 4 bases and 12 bases, with 17 bases remaining between them. This CDR3 spans 13 amino acids. The CDR3, as DNA: TGTGCCAGCAGCTCCCCCGGCCGGGAAAACCAGTATTTT. Residues: CASSSPGRENQYF.

V usage is TRBV5-4 and J usage is TRBJ2-7; D is uncertain. The germline V gene encodes CDR1 SGHNT and CDR2 YYREEE (reference sequence). There are 14 residues in the CDR3. The V and J ends lost 1 base and 2 bases respectively, with 10 bases between them. The CDR3 DNA sequence: TGTGCCAGCAGCTTGATGGCGAGGCCCTACGAGCAGTACTTC. Translating it yields CASSLMARPYEQYF. Complete variable domain (other parts from reference TRBV5-4 and TRBJ2-7): ETGVTQSPTHLIKTRGQQVTLRCSSQSGHNTVSWYQQALGQGPQFIFQYYREEENGRGNFPPRFSGLQFPNYSSELNVNALELDDSALYLCASSLMARPYEQYFGPGTRLTVT.